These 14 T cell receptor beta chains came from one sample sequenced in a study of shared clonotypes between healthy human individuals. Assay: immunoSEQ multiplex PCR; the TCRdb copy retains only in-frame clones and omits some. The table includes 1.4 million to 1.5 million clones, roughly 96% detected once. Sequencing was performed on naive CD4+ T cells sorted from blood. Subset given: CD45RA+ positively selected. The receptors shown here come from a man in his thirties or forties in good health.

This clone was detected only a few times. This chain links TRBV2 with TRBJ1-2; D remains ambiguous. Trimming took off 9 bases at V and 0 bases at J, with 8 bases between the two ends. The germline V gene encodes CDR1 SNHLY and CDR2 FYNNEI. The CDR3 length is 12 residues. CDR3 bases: TGTGCCAGACGTAGTCCTAACTATGGCTACACCTTC. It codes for CARRSPNYGYTF.

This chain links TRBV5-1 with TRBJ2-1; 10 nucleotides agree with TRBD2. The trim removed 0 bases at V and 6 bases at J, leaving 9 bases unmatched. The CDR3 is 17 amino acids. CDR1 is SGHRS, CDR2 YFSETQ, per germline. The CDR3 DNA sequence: TGCGCCAGCAGCTTGGCTAGCGGGAGAAGACGCGCCAATGAGCAGTTCTTC. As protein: CASSLASGRRRANEQFF.

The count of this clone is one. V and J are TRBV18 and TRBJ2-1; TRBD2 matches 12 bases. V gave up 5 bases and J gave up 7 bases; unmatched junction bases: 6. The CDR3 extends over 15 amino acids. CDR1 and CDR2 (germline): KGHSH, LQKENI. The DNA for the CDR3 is TGTGCCAGCTCAACGACTAGCGGGAGTCCTAATGAGCAGTTCTTC. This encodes CASSTTSGSPNEQFF.

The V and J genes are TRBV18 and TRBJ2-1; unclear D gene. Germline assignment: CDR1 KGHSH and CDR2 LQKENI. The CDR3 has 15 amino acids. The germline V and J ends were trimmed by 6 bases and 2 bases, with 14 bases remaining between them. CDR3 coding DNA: TGTGCCAGCTCCCCCACAGATTCAACCTACAATGAGCAGTTCTTC. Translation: CASSPTDSTYNEQFF. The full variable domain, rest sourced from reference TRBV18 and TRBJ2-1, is NAGVMQNPRHLVRRRGQEARLRCSPMKGHSHVYWYRQLPEEGLKFMVYLQKENIIDESGMPKERFSAEFPKEGPSILRIQQVVRGDSAAYFCASSPTDSTYNEQFFGPGTRLTVL.

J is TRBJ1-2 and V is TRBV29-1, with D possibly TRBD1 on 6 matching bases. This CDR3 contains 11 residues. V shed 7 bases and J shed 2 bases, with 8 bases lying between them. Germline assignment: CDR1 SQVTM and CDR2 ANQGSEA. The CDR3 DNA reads TGCAGCGCTCAGGGGAACTATGGCTACACCTTC. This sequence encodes CSAQGNYGYTF.

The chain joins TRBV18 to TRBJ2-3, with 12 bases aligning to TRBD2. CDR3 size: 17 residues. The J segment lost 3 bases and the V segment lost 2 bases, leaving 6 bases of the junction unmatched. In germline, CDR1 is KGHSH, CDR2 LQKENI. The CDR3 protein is CASSPFATSGRTDTQYF. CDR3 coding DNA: TGTGCCAGCTCACCATTTGCGACTAGCGGGAGAACAGATACGCAGTATTTT. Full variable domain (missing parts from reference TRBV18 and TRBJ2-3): NAGVMQNPRHLVRRRGQEARLRCSPMKGHSHVYWYRQLPEEGLKFMVYLQKENIIDESGMPKERFSAEFPKEGPSILRIQQVVRGDSAAYFCASSPFATSGRTDTQYFGPGTRLTVL.

The CDR3 spells CASSLGGTGNTIYF. As DNA, the CDR3 is TGTGCCAGCAGCTTAGGGGGGACTGGAAACACCATATATTTT. The chain is built from TRBV7-6 and TRBJ1-3; D might be TRBD1 (5 bases). This CDR3 contains 14 residues. V was shortened by 1 base and J by 2 bases, with 6 bases between the two germline ends. The V gene's germline CDR1 is SGHVS and CDR2 FNYEAQ.

The CDR3, as DNA: TGTGCCAGCAGCTTAGCGGTGCTAGCGGGAGTCTCAAAGACCCAGTACTTC. Translating gives CASSLAVLAGVSKTQYF. The chain couples TRBV11-2 to TRBJ2-5; 10 bases match TRBD2. The germline V gene encodes CDR1 SGHAT and CDR2 FQNNGV. The junction had 11 bases not matched to a gene; V was cut back by 1 base and J by 6 bases. This CDR3 has 17 residues.

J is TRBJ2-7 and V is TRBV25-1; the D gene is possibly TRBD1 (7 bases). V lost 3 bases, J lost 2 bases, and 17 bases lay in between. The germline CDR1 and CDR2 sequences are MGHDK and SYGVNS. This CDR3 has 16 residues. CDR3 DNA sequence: TGTGCCAGCAGTGATATTGGGGGGCAGGGGGCCTACGAGCAGTACTTC. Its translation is CASSDIGGQGAYEQYF.

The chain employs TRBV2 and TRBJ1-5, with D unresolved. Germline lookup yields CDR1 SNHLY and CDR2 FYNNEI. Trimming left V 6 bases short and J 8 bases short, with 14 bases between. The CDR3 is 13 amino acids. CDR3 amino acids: CASSGGGIEPQHF. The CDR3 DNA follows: TGTGCCAGCAGCGGTGGAGGGATTGAGCCCCAGCATTTT.

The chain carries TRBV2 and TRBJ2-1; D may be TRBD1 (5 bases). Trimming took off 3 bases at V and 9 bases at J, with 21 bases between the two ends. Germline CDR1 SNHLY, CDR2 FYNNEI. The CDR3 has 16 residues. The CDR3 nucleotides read TGTGCCAGCAGTGAGTCCCGGGCCCCCCTAGGGGCTGAGCAGTTCTTC. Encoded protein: CASSESRAPLGAEQFF.

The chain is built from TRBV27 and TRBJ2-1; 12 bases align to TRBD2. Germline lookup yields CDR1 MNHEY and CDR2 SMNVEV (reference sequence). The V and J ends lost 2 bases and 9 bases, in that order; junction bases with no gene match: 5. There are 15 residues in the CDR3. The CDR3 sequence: CASSLLAGGPGEQFF. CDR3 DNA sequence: TGTGCCAGCAGTTTACTAGCGGGAGGGCCGGGTGAGCAGTTCTTC.

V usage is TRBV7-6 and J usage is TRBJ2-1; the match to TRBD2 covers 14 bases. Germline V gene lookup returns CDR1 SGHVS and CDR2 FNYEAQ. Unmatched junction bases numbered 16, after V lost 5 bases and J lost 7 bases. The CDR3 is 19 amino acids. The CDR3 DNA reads TGTGCCAGCAGCCCATCGGGACTAGCGGGAGTCGGGAGGAGGAATGAGCAGTTCTTC. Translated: CASSPSGLAGVGRRNEQFF.

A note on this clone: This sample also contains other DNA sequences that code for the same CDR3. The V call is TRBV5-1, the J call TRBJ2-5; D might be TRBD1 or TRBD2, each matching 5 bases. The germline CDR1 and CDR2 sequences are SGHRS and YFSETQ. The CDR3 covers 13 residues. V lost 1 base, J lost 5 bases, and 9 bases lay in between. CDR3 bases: TGCGCCAGCAGCTTGTGGGGGACGGAGACCCAGTACTTC. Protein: CASSLWGTETQYF.